Sequencing of this T cell receptor beta chain was carried out in a study of blood T cell repertoires in COVID-19. At the level of the study: Researchers got acute and convalescent COVID-19 samples from the United States, Italy and Spain. PBMCs, B-cell-depleted T cells, or T cells were the source of the cDNA or gDNA that made up the material.

Germline CDR1 SGHAT, CDR2 FQNNGV. Trimming took 3 bases from V and 6 from J, leaving 5 bases between them. This CDR3 spans 11 amino acids. One Seattle source followed patients from active infection through their disease course. Per the study methods: Using reference gene primer amplification, nucleated cell counts were estimated. The repertoire was sequenced with immunoSEQ multiplex PCR; TCRdb's copy has only in-frame clones and lacks some. From that table come the V and J calls and clone size; the DNA was used to work out D and trimming. The repertoire holds about 270,000 clones, with 80% to 90% as singletons.

This TCR derives from a woman aged 70-85 years with COVID-19, enrolled during active disease. The sample comprised peripheral blood. The genes are TRBV11-2 and TRBJ1-1; D not certain. CDR3 sequence: CASSFHSEAFF. CDR3 bases: TGTGCCAGCAGCTTTCATTCTGAAGCTTTCTTT.